The present entry profiles one T cell receptor (beta chain) with its context. What it binds is unknown. The sample comes from a study of cytomegalovirus exposure and HLA in healthy donors. In the study overall: A subsequent analysis stated that the 100 to 150 validation repertoires were run on the same platform as the 650 to 850 first-cohort repertoires. Points from the study as a whole: Published work reported that the classifier diagnosed cytomegalovirus status with high specificity and sensitivity. The study labeled under 200 TCR beta chains cytomegalovirus-associated.

TCRdb's table, derived via immunoSEQ multiplex PCR, lists solely in-frame clones and lacks some. The sample has about 200,000 clones; around 80% are singletons. This CDR3 has 17 amino acids. The ends lost 2 bases at V and 2 bases at J; junction bases unmatched: 10. Germline assignment: CDR1 SNHLY and CDR2 FYNNEI. Donors came from a validation cohort of over a hundred subjects, distinct from the first 666-subject cohort. The rearrangement uses TRBV2 and TRBJ2-7; TRBD1 agrees at 9 bases. Sequenced sample: PBMCs. The TCR sequence derives from a woman aged 25 to 39 in good health and CMV-seronegative. The CDR3 loop is CASSELGQGLFTYEQYF. Written as DNA, the CDR3 is TGTGCCAGCAGTGAACTGGGACAGGGTCTTTTCACCTACGAGCAGTACTTC.